The 27 T cell receptor beta chains presented below share a single source sample, sequenced in a study of radiation and T cells in renal cell carcinoma. Treatment meaning: treatment-naive control, cytoreductive nephrectomy. Method: immunoSEQ multiplex PCR; TCRdb's copy keeps in-frame clones and lacks some. The sample lists 15,000 or so clones; 62% were seen once. Material: tumor tissue, obtained from a patient whose treatment was nephrectomy without radiotherapy. These receptors were taken from a man aged 55-75 years with renal cell carcinoma.

This clone has only a few counts. The gene calls are TRBV7-9 and TRBJ2-7; TRBD1 agrees at 7 bases. Unmatched junction bases numbered 4, after V lost 2 bases and J lost 3 bases. The CDR3 extends over 14 amino acids. Germline values: CDR1 SEHNR, CDR2 FQNEAQ (reference sequence). The CDR3 region is CASSLTGVDYEQYF. The CDR3 region has the DNA TGTGCCAGCAGCTTAACAGGGGTGGACTACGAGCAGTACTTC.

This clone was counted between two and nine times. One junction end disagrees with the germline gene, perhaps due to a read error. The rearrangement links TRBV6-1 to TRBJ2-2; D remains ambiguous. Germline V CDR1 and CDR2: MNHNS, SASEGT. The CDR3 spans 16 residues. CDR3 nucleotide sequence: TGTGCCATCAGTGAGCCTCCCCACCCGGGCACCGGGGAGCTGTTTTTT. It codes for CAISEPPHPGTGELFF.

This chain connects TRBV2 to TRBJ1-5; a weak D match, TRBD1 (5 bases). This CDR3 spans 13 amino acids. V lost 9 bases and J 5 bases, leaving 14 bases between the germline ends. Looked up from germline, CDR1 is SNHLY and CDR2 is FYNNEI. CDR3 loop: CASCLRADQPQHF. For the CDR3, the DNA is TGTGCCAGTTGTCTCAGGGCAGATCAGCCCCAGCATTTT.

The chain joins TRBV18 to TRBJ1-4; D may be TRBD1 (6 bases). Germline lookup yields CDR1 KGHSH and CDR2 LQKENI. V gave up 6 bases and J gave up 7 bases, with 12 bases separating them. The CDR3 totals 13 residues. Written as DNA, the CDR3 is TGTGCCAGCTCCGCTCTAGGGGGTGAAAAACTGTTTTTT. This translates into CASSALGGEKLFF.

As concerns this clone: Other DNA sequences in the sample encode the same CDR3. The chain links TRBV11-2 to TRBJ2-2; D may be TRBD1 (5 bases). V was pared by 1 base and J by 5 bases, with 11 bases between. Germline V lookup: CDR1 SGHAT, CDR2 FQNNGV. The CDR3 is 15 residues long. The CDR3 DNA is TGTGCCAGCAGCTTAGTCAGGGTGGGGACCGGGGAGCTGTTTTTT. Protein sequence: CASSLVRVGTGELFF. Based on the CDR3 plus reference TRBV11-2 and TRBJ2-2, the full variable domain is EAGVAQSPRYKIIEKRQSVAFWCNPISGHATLYWYQQILGQGPKLLIQFQNNGVVDDSQLPKDRFSAERLKGVDSTLKIQPAKLEDSAVYLCASSLVRVGTGELFFGEGSRLTVL.

The rearrangement uses TRBV7-9 and TRBJ1-1; possible D gene TRBD1, 6 bases. There are 13 residues in the CDR3. The ends were cut back, 3 bases at V and 1 base at J, with 6 bases in the middle. Germline V gene data show CDR1 as SEHNR and CDR2 as FQNEAQ (reference sequence). The CDR3 DNA follows: TGTGCCAGCAGCTTGACAGGGAACACTGAAGCTTTCTTT. Its translation: CASSLTGNTEAFF.

The rearrangement uses TRBV19 and TRBJ2-1; 7 bases align to TRBD2. Germline V gives CDR1 LNHDA, CDR2 SQIVND (reference sequence). The CDR3 spans 15 residues. Trimming cost V 3 bases and J 5 bases; bases outside gene matches: 7. The DNA for the CDR3 is TGTGCCAGTAGTATTTGGGAGGGGAGGGACAATGAGCAGTTCTTC. As protein: CASSIWEGRDNEQFF. The full variable domain, in which reference TRBV19 and TRBJ2-1 provide the parts outside the CDR3, is DGGITQSPKYLFRKEGQNVTLSCEQNLNHDAMYWYRQDPGQGLRLIYYSQIVNDFQKGDIAEGYSVSREKKESFPLTVTSAQKNPTAFYLCASSIWEGRDNEQFFGPGTRLTVL.

The chain employs TRBV19 and TRBJ1-5; D gene unclear. CDR1 is LNHDA, CDR2 SQIVND, per germline (reference sequence). The CDR3 has 14 residues. Trimming stripped 7 bases from V and 4 bases from J, with 14 bases between. CDR3 in amino acids: CASIESGWNQPQHF. In DNA form, the CDR3 reads TGTGCCAGTATAGAGTCGGGGTGGAATCAGCCCCAGCATTTT.

The chain carries TRBV6-6 and TRBJ2-7; 9 bases are shared with TRBD1. CDR3 length: 15 residues. After removal of 6 bases from V and 6 bases from J, the junction contained 12 bases not matched to a gene. Germline V gene lookup returns CDR1 MNHNY and CDR2 SVGAGI (reference sequence). CDR3 DNA sequence: TGTGCCAGCAGCCGCCAAAGGACAGGGGCGGGCGAGCAGTACTTC. As protein: CASSRQRTGAGEQYF.

This chain connects TRBV7-9 to TRBJ2-7; TRBD1 might be the D (6 bases). Germline CDR1 and CDR2: SEHNR and FQNEAQ (reference sequence). Trimming pared 5 bases from V and 0 bases from J, leaving 14 bases between. The CDR3 extends over 15 amino acids. Here the CDR3 DNA reads TGTGCCAGCAGCCCCCCCCAGGGGTTCTCCTACGAGCAGTACTTC. Encoded protein: CASSPPQGFSYEQYF.

The chain has TRBV2 and TRBJ1-1; 7 positions agree with TRBD1. The CDR3 sequence is 13 residues long. CDR1 SNHLY and CDR2 FYNNEI come from the germline V gene. J lost 0 bases, V lost 8 bases, and 3 bases had no gene match. CDR3 sequence (DNA): TGTGCCAGCCGGGGACAGATGAACACTGAAGCTTTCTTT. It codes for CASRGQMNTEAFF.

This clone was observed a handful of times. The chain combines TRBV7-9 with TRBJ1-2; D call uncertain. Trimming pared 2 bases from V and 5 bases from J, leaving 12 bases between. The length of the CDR3 is 14 residues. Per germline, CDR1 SEHNR and CDR2 FQNEAQ (reference sequence). The CDR3 DNA is TGTGCCAGCAGCTTATGGGTCCGGGGATATGGCTACACCTTC. Its translation is CASSLWVRGYGYTF.

This clone was seen a few times. This chain joins TRBV25-1 and TRBJ2-4, with D perhaps TRBD1 (6 bases). The CDR3 runs to 12 residues. V gave up 7 bases and J gave up 9 bases, with 13 bases separating them. Looked up from germline, CDR1 is MGHDK and CDR2 is SYGVNS. The CDR3 reads CASNQGLGIQYF. The CDR3 nucleotides read TGTGCCAGCAATCAGGGGCTGGGCATTCAGTACTTC.

The chain combines TRBV5-5 with TRBJ2-2; 7 nucleotides agree with TRBD2. Looked up from germline, CDR1 is SGHKS and CDR2 is YYEKEE (reference sequence). J was trimmed by 1 base and V by 6 bases; bases with no gene match: 12. This CDR3 region has 17 residues. This CDR3 reads CASTSGVAGMNTGELFF. CDR3 nucleotide sequence: TGTGCCAGCACCTCCGGGGTAGCGGGTATGAACACCGGGGAGCTGTTTTTT. The variable domain in full, completed from reference TRBV5-5 and TRBJ2-2, reads DAGVTQSPTHLIKTRGQQVTLRCSPISGHKSVSWYQQVLGQGPQFIFQYYEKEERGRGNFPDRFSARQFPNYSSELNVNALLLGDSALYLCASTSGVAGMNTGELFFGEGSRLTVL.

The chain is built from TRBV27 and TRBJ2-7, with D perhaps TRBD1 (5 bases). The CDR3 totals 14 residues. Looked up from germline, CDR1 is MNHEY and CDR2 is SMNVEV (reference sequence). Trimming cost V 5 bases and J 2 bases, with 13 bases left between them. The CDR3 is CASSPDGRAYEQYF. The CDR3, as DNA: TGTGCCAGCAGTCCCGACGGCAGGGCCTACGAGCAGTACTTC.

The rearrangement links TRBV9 to TRBJ2-2; no firm D call. Germline V lookup: CDR1 SGDLS, CDR2 YYNGEE. Trimming took 4 bases from V and 3 from J, leaving 7 bases between them. The CDR3 runs 13 residues. The CDR3, as DNA: TGTGCCAGCAGCCCCTCCGACACCGGGGAGCTGTTTTTT. This sequence encodes CASSPSDTGELFF.

The rearrangement joins TRBV5-1 to TRBJ2-1, with 8 bases matching TRBD2. Germline V lookup: CDR1 SGHRS, CDR2 YFSETQ. CDR3 length: 19 residues. The V and J ends lost 2 bases and 0 bases, in that order; junction bases with no gene match: 13. The CDR3 DNA sequence: TGCGCCAGCAGCTTACGGGCTAGCGGGCTCCGGAGCTCCTACAATGAGCAGTTCTTC. Protein product: CASSLRASGLRSSYNEQFF.

This clone was counted only a few times. The chain combines TRBV20-1 with TRBJ1-5; unclear D gene. Germline CDR1 DFQATT, CDR2 SNEGSKA (reference sequence). Trimming left V 5 bases short and J 5 bases short, with 4 bases between. This CDR3 is built from 10 residues. CDR3 coding DNA: TGCAGTGCTGGCTATCAGCCCCAGCATTTT. Translation gives CSAGYQPQHF.

The chain joins TRBV29-1 to TRBJ1-3; 10 nucleotides match TRBD1. This CDR3 spans 16 amino acids. Per germline, CDR1 SQVTM and CDR2 ANQGSEA. J gave up 0 bases and V 7 bases, and 9 bases lay outside the gene matches. CDR3 sequence: CSASGGTGVSGNTIYF. The DNA of the CDR3 is TGCAGCGCCTCTGGGGGGACAGGGGTCTCTGGAAACACCATATATTTT.

V is TRBV6-1 and J is TRBJ2-5, with 8 bases fitting TRBD1. The V and J ends lost 3 bases and 1 base, in that order; junction bases with no gene match: 4. CDR1 and CDR2 from the germline V gene are MNHNS and SASEGT. There are 15 residues in the CDR3. CDR3 in DNA: TGTGCCAGCAGTGATCAAACAGGGGGCCAAGAGACCCAGTACTTC. Its translation: CASSDQTGGQETQYF.

CDR3 sequence: CASRVPGSQETQYF. As DNA, the CDR3 is TGTGCCAGCAGGGTCCCGGGCTCACAAGAGACCCAGTACTTC. This chain joins TRBV7-2 and TRBJ2-5; no reliable D call. V dropped 6 bases and J dropped 2 bases, with 13 bases sitting between them. From germline, CDR1 is SGHTA and CDR2 FQGNSA. The CDR3 is 14 residues long.

This clone came up once. The V and J genes are TRBV27 and TRBJ2-5, with 8 bases that match TRBD1. J was trimmed by 4 bases and V by 5 bases; bases with no gene match: 18. Germline V gene sequence: CDR1 MNHEY, CDR2 SMNVEV (reference sequence). The CDR3 spans 18 residues. CDR3 region: CASSPTRPDRDSGETQYF. The CDR3 DNA reads TGTGCCAGCAGTCCGACTCGCCCGGACAGGGATAGTGGAGAGACCCAGTACTTC.

In its sample, this clone was seen a few times. The chain couples TRBV5-1 to TRBJ2-1, with 13 bases that match TRBD2. This CDR3 has 15 residues. Germline V lookup: CDR1 SGHRS, CDR2 YFSETQ. The ends lost 4 bases at V and 7 bases at J; junction bases unmatched: 5. CDR3: CASSEGLAGSNEQFF. Here the CDR3 DNA reads TGCGCCAGCAGCGAGGGACTAGCGGGAAGTAATGAGCAGTTCTTC.

The chain recombines TRBV27 with TRBJ2-3; D remains unclear. Germline-derived CDR1 and CDR2 are MNHEY and SMNVEV (reference sequence). The CDR3 runs 13 residues. Trimming took 4 bases from V and 4 from J, leaving 9 bases between them. The CDR3 nucleotides are TGTGCCAGCAGTTCTCCCCCCTCAGATACGCAGTATTTT. Its translation: CASSSPPSDTQYF.

The chain recombines TRBV19 with TRBJ1-5; a weak D match, TRBD1 (6 bases). The CDR3 runs 14 residues. CDR1 is LNHDA and CDR2 is SQIVND in the germline V gene (reference sequence). In nucleotides, the CDR3 is TGTGCGCTTGGAGGGACACAGAGCAATCAGCCCCAGCATTTT. Translating it yields CALGGTQSNQPQHF. Full variable domain (remainder filled in from reference TRBV19 and TRBJ1-5): DGGITQSPKYLFRKEGQNVTLSCEQNLNHDAMYWYRQDPGQGLRLIYYSQIVNDFQKGDIAEGYSVSREKKESFPLTVTSAQKNPTAFYLCALGGTQSNQPQHFGDGTRLSIL.

This clone was seen a single time. One junction end disagrees with the germline gene, perhaps due to a read error. V gene TRBV28 combines with J gene TRBJ1-5, with D possibly being TRBD1 (6 bases). This CDR3 spans 17 amino acids. Germline CDR1 and CDR2: MDHEN and SYDVKM. The CDR3 sequence: CASSLWGGQMSNQPQHF. The DNA of the CDR3 is TGTGCCAGCAGCTTATGGGGAGGACAGATGAGCAATCAGCCCCAGCATTTT.

The chain recombines TRBV5-4 with TRBJ2-7; 9 positions agree with TRBD1. Germline assignment: CDR1 SGHNT and CDR2 YYREEE (reference sequence). J gave up 4 bases and V 6 bases, and 5 bases lay outside the gene matches. This CDR3 is built from 13 residues. CDR3 in DNA: TGTGCCAGCAAGACAGGGGGGCAATACGAGCAGTACTTC. Protein: CASKTGGQYEQYF.